The present entry profiles one TCR beta chain with its context. V was trimmed by 1 base and J by 0 bases, leaving 10 bases between them. Per germline, CDR1 MNHNS and CDR2 SASEGT. The CDR3 covers 15 residues. This sample was included in a study of blood T cell repertoires in COVID-19. Study-level information: Samples representing acute and convalescent COVID-19 were sourced from the United States, Italy and Spain. T cells, B-cell-depleted T cells, or PBMCs supplied cDNA or gDNA.

Only in-frame clones appear in the TCRdb table, and some are missing; sequencing was by immunoSEQ multiplex PCR. The sample holds more than 150,000 clones, 75% to 90% seen once. The V gene is TRBV6-1, the J gene TRBJ2-7, with a weak D call TRBD1 (5 bases). The sequenced sample consisted of peripheral blood. This clonotype originated in a man aged 70 or older with active or convalescent COVID-19. The CDR3 DNA sequence: TGTGCCAGCAGTGAAGTGGGGCAGCCCTCCTACGAGCAGTACTTC. Encoded protein: CASSEVGQPSYEQYF.